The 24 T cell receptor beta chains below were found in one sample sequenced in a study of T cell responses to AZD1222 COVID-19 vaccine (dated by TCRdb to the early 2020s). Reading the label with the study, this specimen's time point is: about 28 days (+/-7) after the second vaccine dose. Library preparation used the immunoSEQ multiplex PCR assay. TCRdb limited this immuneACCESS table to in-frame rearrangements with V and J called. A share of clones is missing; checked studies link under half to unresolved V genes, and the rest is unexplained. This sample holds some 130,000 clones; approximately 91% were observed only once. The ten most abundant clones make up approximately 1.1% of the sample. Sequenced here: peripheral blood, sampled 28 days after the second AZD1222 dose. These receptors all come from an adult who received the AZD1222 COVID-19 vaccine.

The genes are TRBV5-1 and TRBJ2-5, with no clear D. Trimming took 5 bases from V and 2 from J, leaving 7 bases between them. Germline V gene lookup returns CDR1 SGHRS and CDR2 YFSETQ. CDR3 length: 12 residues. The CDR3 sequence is CASSYDQETQYF. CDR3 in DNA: TGCGCCAGCAGTTATGATCAAGAGACCCAGTACTTC.

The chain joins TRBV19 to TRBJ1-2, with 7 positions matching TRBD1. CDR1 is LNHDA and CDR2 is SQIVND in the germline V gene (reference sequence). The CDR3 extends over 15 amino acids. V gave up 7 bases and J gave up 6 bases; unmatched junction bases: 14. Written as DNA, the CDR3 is TGTGCCAGTATCGGGACCGGGACAGAGGGCCATGGCTACACCTTC. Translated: CASIGTGTEGHGYTF.

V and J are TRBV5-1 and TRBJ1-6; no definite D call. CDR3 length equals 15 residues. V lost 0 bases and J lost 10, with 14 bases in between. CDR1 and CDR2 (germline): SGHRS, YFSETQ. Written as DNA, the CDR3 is TGCGCCAGCAGCTTGGCATCCCCCGGTGACTCACCCCTCCACTTT. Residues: CASSLASPGDSPLHF.

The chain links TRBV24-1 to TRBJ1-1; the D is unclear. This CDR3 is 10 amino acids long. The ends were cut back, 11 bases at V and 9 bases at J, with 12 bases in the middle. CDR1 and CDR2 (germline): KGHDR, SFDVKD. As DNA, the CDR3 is TGTGCCAAGGACCGATATAAAGCTTTCTTT. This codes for CAKDRYKAFF.

For the CDR3, the DNA is TGTGCCAGCAGCTCTCCCCGGCTAGCTGGGGAGCAGTACTTC. Residues: CASSSPRLAGEQYF. The V gene is TRBV7-2, the J gene TRBJ2-7, with D tentatively TRBD2 (5 bases). The CDR3 length is 14 residues. Germline assignment: CDR1 SGHTA and CDR2 FQGNSA. V dropped 4 bases and J dropped 7 bases, with 17 bases sitting between them.

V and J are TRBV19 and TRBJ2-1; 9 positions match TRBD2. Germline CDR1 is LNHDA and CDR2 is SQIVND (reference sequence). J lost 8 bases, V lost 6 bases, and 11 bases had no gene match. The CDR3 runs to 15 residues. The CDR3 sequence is CASSRSGSFVYEQFF. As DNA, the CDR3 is TGTGCCAGTAGCCGTAGCGGGAGCTTTGTCTATGAGCAGTTCTTC.

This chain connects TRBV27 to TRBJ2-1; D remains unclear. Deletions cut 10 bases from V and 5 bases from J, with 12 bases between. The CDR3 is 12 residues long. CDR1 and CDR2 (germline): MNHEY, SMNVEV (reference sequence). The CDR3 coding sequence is TGTGCCACCGGCCTCGTGAACAATGAGCAGTTCTTC. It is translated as CATGLVNNEQFF.

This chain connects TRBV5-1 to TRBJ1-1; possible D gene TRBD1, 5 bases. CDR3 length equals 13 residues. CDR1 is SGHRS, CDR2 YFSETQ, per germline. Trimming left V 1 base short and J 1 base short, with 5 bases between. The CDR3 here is CASSLRGNTEAFF. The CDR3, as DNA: TGCGCCAGCAGCTTGAGGGGGAACACTGAAGCTTTCTTT. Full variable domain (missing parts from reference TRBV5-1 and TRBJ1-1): KAGVTQTPRYLIKTRGQQVTLSCSPISGHRSVSWYQQTPGQGLQFLFEYFSETQRNKGNFPGRFSGRQFSNSRSEMNVSTLELGDSALYLCASSLRGNTEAFFGQGTRLTVV.

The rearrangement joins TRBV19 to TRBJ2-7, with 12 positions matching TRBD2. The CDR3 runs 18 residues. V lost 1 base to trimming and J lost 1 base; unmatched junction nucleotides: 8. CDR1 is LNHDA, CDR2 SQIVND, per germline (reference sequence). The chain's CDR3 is CASSIASGRAFVSYEQYF. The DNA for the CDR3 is TGTGCCAGTAGTATAGCTAGCGGGAGGGCCTTCGTTTCCTACGAGCAGTACTTC.

CDR3 nucleotides: TGCGCCAGCAGCCAAGATTCTAGCGGACCCTACGAGCAGTACTTC. Translation: CASSQDSSGPYEQYF. The chain combines TRBV4-1 with TRBJ2-7; 7 nucleotides line up with TRBD2. The trim removed 0 bases at V and 2 bases at J, leaving 4 bases unmatched. Germline-derived CDR1 and CDR2 are MGHRA and YSYEKL. The CDR3 covers 15 residues.

The CDR3 DNA reads TGTGCCAGCAGCGTCGACAGGGACTACGAGCAGTACTTC. This sequence encodes CASSVDRDYEQYF. This sequence joins TRBV6-5 and TRBJ2-7; TRBD1 matches at 7 bases. Germline V CDR1 and CDR2: MNHEY, SVGAGI. This CDR3 comprises 13 residues. J gave up 3 bases and V 6 bases, and 5 bases lay outside the gene matches.

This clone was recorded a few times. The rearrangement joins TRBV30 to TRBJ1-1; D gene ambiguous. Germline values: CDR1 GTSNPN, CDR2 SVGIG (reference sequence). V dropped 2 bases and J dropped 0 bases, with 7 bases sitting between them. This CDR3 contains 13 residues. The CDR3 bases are TGTGCCTGGAGTTCAGAAATGAACACTGAAGCTTTCTTT. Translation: CAWSSEMNTEAFF.

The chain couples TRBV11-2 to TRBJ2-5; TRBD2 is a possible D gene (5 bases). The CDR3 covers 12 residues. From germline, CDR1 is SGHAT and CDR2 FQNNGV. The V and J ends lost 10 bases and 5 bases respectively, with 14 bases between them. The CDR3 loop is CATSRGLETQYF. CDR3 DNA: TGTGCCACTTCCCGCGGGCTGGAGACCCAGTACTTC.

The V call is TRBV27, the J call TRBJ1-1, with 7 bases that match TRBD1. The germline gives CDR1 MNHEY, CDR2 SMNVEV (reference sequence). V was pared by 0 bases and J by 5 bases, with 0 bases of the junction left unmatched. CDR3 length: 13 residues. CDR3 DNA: TGTGCCAGCAGTTTATCACAGGGGACTGAAGCTTTCTTT. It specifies CASSLSQGTEAFF.

CDR3 nucleotides: TGTGCCAGCAGTTACTCCGTCAGGGGAGAAAGTGAGCAGTTCTTC. Translating it yields CASSYSVRGESEQFF. The chain combines TRBV6-5 with TRBJ2-1, with D perhaps matching TRBD1 (6 bases). The V gene's germline CDR1 is MNHEY and CDR2 SVGAGI. The CDR3 covers 15 residues. V lost 0 bases to trimming and J lost 9 bases, with 15 bases between them.

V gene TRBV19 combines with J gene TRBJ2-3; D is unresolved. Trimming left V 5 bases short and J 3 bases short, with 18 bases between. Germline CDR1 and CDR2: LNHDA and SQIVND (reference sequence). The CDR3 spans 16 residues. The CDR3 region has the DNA TGTGCCAGTAGTCCTCTTTGGGGAAGTCGGACAGATACGCAGTATTTT. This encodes CASSPLWGSRTDTQYF.

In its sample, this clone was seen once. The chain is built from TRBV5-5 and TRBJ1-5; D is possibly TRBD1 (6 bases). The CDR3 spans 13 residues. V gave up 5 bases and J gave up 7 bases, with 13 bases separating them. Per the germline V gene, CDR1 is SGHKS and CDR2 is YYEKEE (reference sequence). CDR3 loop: CASSLQGEQPQHF. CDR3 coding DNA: TGTGCCAGCAGTTTACAGGGCGAACAGCCCCAGCATTTT.

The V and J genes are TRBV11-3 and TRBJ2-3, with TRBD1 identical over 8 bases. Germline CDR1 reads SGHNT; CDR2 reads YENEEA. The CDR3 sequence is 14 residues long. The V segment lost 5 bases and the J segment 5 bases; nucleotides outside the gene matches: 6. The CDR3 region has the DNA TGTGCCAGCAGCGCCGCCGGACAGGGAGATACGCAGTATTTT. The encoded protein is CASSAAGQGDTQYF.

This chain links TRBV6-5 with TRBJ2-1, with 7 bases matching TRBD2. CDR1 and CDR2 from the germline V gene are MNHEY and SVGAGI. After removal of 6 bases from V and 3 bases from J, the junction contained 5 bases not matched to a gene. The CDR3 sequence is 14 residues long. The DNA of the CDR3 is TGTGCCAGCAGCACGGGACTAAGCTACAATGAGCAGTTCTTC. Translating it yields CASSTGLSYNEQFF.

The CDR3 region has the DNA TGTGCCAGTAGGGGACAGGGGAACACCGGGGAGCTGTTTTTT. Its translation: CASRGQGNTGELFF. The chain has TRBV19 and TRBJ2-2; 9 bases match TRBD1. Germline V gives CDR1 LNHDA, CDR2 SQIVND (reference sequence). V dropped 6 bases and J dropped 1; count of bases not matched to a gene: 0. The CDR3 has 14 amino acids.

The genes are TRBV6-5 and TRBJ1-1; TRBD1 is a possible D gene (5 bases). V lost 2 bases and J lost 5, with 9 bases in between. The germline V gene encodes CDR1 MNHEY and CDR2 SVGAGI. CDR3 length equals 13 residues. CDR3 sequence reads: CASSYTRETEAFF. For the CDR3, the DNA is TGTGCCAGCAGTTACACCAGGGAAACTGAAGCTTTCTTT.

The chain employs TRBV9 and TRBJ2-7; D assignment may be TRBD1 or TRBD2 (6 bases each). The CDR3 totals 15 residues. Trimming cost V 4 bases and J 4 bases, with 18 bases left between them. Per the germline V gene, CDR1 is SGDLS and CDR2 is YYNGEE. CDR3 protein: CASSQGLAGAYEQYF. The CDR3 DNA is TGTGCCAGCAGCCAGGGACTGGCAGGGGCTTACGAGCAGTACTTC.

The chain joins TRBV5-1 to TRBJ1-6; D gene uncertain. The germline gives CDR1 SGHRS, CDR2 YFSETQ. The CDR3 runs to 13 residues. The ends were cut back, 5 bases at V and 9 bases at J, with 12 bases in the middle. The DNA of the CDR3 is TGCGCCAGCAGGGACGGAAAGGCTTCACCCCTCCACTTT. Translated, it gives CASRDGKASPLHF.

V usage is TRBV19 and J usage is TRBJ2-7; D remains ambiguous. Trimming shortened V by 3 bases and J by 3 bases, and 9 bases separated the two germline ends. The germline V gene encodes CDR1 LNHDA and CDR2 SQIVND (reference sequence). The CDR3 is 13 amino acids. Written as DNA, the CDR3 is TGTGCCAGTAGTATGAGGTCGGGCTACGAGCAGTACTTC. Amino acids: CASSMRSGYEQYF.